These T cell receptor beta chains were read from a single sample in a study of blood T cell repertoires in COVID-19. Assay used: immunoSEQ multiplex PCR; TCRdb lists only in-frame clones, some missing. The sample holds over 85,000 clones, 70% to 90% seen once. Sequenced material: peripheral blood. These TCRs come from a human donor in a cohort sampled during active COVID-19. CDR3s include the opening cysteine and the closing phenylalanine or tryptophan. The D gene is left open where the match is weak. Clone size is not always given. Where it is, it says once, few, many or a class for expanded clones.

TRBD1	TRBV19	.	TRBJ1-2	CASSIAGTGLNVGYGYTF	TGTGCCAGTAGTATAGCCGGGACAGGGCTGAATGTTGGCTATGGCTACACCTTC
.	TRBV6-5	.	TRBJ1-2	CASSWGGADYGYTF	TGTGCCAGCAGCTGGGGGGGGGCAGACTATGGCTACACCTTC
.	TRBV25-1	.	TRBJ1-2	CASSVAGGGGINGYTF	TGTGCCAGCAGTGTAGCGGGTGGAGGGGGGATCAATGGCTACACCTTC
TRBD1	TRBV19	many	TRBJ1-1	CASGTVNTEAFF	TGTGCCAGTGGGACAGTGAACACTGAAGCTTTCTTT
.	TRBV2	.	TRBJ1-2	CASKIREVHYGYTF	TGTGCCAGCAAGATAAGAGAAGTTCACTATGGCTACACCTTC
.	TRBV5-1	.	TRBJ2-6	CASSPGWGSGANVLTF	TGCGCCAGCAGCCCGGGGTGGGGCTCTGGGGCCAACGTCCTGACTTTC
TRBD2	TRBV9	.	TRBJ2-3	CASSLLAGGPDTQYF	TGTGCCAGCAGCCTGCTAGCGGGAGGGCCAGATACGCAGTATTTT
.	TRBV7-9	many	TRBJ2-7	CASSSLTGAHYEQYF	TGTGCCAGCAGCTCCCTGACGGGAGCCCACTACGAGCAGTACTTC
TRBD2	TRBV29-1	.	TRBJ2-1	CSFRLAGDNEQFF	TGCAGCTTCCGACTAGCGGGAGACAATGAGCAGTTCTTC
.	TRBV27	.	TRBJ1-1	CASSFIGDLGAEAFF	TGTGCCAGCAGTTTCATCGGAGATTTAGGAGCTGAAGCTTTCTTT